This T cell receptor beta chain was identified in a study of blood T cell repertoires in COVID-19. Looking at the study overall: The analysed material was cDNA or gDNA that came from T cells, B-cell-depleted T cells, or PBMCs.

This clone was counted between two and nine times. The CDR3 runs to 12 residues. V was clipped by 5 bases and J by 4 bases, with 8 bases between them. Per germline, CDR1 LNHDA and CDR2 SQIVND (reference sequence). Sequenced by immunoSEQ multiplex PCR; TCRdb stores in-frame clones only, minus some. The repertoire consists of 350,000 to 550,000 clones, with 70% to 90% occurring once and the leading ten covering almost 2%. Cohorts were assigned according to the clinical history that participants reported. The clonotype comes from a young woman with acute COVID-19. The sequencing input was PBMCs or T cells enriched from blood (not recorded which). V is TRBV19 and J is TRBJ1-2; tentative D call: TRBD1 (5 bases). In nucleotides, the CDR3 is TGTGCCAGTAGTTTGACAGTCTATGGCTACACCTTC. This encodes CASSLTVYGYTF.